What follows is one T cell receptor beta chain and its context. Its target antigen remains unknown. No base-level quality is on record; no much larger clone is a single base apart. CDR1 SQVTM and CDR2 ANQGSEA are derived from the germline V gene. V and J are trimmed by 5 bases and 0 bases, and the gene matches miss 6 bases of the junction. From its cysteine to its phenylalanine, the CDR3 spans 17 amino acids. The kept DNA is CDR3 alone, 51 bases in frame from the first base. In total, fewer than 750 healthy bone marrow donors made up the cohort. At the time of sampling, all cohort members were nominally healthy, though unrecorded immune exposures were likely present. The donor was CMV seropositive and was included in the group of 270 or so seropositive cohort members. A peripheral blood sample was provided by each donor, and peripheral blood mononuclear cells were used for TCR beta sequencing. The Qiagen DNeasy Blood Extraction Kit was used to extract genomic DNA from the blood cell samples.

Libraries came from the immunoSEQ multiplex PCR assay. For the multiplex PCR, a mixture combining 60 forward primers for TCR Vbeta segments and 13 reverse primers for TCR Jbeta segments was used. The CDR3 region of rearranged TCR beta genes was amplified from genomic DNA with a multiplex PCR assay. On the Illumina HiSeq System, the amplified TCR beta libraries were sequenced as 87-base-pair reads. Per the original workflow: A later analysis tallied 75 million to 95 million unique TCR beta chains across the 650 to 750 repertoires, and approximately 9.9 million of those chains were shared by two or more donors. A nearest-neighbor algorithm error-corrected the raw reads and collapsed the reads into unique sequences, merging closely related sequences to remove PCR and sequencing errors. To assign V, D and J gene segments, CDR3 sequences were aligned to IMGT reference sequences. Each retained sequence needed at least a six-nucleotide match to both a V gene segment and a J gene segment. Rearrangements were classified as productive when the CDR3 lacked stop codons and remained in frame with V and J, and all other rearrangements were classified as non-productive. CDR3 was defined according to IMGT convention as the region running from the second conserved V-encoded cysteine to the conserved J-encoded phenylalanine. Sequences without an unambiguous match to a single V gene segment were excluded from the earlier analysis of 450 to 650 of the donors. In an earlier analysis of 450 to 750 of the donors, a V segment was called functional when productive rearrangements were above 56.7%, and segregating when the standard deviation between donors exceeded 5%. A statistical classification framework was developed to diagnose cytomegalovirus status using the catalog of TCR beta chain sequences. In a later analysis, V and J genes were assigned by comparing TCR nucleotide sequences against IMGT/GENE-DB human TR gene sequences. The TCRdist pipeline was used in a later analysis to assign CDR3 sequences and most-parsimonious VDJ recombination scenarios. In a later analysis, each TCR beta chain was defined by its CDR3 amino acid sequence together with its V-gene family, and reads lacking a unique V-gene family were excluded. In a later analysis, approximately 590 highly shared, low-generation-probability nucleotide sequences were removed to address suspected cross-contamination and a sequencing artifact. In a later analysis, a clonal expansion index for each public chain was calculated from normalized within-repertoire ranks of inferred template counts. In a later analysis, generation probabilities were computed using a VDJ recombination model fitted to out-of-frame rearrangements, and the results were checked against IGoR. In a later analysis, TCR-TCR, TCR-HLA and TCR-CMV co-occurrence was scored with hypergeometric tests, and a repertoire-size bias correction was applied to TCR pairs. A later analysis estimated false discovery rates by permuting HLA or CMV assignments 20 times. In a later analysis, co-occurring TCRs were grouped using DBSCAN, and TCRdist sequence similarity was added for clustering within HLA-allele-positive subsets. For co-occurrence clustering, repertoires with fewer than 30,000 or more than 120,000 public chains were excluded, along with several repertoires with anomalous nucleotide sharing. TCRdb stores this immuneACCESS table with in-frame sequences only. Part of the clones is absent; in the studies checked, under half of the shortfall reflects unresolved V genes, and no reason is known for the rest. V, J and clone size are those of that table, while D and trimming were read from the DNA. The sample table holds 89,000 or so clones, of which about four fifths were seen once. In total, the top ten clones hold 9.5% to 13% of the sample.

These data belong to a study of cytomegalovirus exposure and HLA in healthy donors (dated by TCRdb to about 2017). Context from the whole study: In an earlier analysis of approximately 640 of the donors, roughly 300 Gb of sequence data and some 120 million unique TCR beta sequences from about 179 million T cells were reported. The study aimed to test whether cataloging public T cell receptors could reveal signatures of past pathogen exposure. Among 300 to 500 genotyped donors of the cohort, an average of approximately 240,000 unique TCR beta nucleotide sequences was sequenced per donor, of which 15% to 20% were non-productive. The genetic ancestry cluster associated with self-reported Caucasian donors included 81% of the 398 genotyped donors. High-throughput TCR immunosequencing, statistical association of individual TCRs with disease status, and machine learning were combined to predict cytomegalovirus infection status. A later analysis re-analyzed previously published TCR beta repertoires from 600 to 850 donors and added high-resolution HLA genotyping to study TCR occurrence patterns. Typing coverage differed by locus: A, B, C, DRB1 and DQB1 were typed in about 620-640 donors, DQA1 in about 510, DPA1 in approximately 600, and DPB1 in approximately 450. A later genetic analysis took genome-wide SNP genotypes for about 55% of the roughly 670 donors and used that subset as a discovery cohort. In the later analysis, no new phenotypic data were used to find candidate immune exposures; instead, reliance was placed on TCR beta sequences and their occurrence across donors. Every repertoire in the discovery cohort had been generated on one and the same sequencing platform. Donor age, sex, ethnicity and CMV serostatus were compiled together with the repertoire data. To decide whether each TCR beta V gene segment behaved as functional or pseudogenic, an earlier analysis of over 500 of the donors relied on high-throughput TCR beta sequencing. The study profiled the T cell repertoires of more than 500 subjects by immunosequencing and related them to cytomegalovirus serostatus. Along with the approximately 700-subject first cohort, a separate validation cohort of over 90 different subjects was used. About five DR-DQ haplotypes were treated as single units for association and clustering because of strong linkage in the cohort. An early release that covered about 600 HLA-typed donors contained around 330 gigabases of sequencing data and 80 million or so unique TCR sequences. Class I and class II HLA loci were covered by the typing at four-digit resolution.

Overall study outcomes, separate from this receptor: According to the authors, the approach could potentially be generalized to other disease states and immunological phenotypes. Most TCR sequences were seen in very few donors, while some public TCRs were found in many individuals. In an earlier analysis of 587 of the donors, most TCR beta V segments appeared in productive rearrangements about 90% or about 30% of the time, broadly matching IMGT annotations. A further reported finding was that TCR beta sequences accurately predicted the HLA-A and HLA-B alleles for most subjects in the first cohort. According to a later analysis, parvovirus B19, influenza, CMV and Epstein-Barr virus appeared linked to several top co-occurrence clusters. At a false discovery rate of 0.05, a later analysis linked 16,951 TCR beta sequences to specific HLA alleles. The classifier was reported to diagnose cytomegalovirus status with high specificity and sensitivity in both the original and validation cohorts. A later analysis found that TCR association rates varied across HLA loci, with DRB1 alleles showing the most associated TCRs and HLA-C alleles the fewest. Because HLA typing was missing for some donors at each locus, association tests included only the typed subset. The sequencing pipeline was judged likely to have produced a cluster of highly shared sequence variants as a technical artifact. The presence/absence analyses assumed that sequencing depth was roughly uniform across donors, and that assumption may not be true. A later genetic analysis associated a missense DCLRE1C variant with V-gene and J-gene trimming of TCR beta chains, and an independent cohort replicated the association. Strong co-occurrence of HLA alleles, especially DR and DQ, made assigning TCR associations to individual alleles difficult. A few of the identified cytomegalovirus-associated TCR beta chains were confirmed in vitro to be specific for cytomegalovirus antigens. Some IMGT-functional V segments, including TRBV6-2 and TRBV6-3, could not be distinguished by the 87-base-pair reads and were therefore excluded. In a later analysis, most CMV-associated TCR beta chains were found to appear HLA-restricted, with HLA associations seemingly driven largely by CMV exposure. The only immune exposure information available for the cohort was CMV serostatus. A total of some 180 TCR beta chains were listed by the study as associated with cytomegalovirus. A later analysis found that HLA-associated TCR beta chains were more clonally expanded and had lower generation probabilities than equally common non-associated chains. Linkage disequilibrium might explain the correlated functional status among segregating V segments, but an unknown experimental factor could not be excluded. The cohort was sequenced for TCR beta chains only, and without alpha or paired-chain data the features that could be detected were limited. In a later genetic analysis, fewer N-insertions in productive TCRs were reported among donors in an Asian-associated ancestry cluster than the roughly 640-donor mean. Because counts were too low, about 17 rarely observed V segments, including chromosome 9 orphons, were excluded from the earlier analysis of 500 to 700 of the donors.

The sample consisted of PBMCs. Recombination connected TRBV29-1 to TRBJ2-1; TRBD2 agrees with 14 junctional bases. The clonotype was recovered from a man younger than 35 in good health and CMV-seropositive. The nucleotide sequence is TGCAGCGTTTTGGGACTAGCGGGGGTCGGCTCCTACAATGAGCAGTTCTTC. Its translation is CSVLGLAGVGSYNEQFF.